The clone carrying this TCR beta chain occurred many times. The antigen is not known. The data derive from a study of T cell repertoires in cytomegalovirus infection. The wider study: Public TCR beta signatures indicated both CMV infection and matching HLA type.

TCRdb reprocessed the reads via MiXCR and lists one record per CDR3 protein. The sample carries 290,000 or so distinct CDR3 sequences, about a quarter recorded once. This CDR3 has 11 residues. Germline values: CDR1 SGHTA, CDR2 FQGNSA. Trimming left V 1 base short and J 3 bases short, with 1 base between. General study results and limits: CMV-specific TCR beta clonotypes restricted by HLA-C were the ones dominating the ex vivo response. Accumulated public TCR beta family frequency recognized individuals carrying CMV together with the relevant HLA.

The chain is built from TRBV7-2 and TRBJ2-7, with D unresolved. Material: PBMCs. The TCR was taken from a human donor in good health (CMV status not recorded). Some clones in this sample may be carry-over from other donors' samples. The CDR3 loop reads CASSLVYEQYF. The CDR3 DNA follows: TGTGCCAGCAGCTTAGTCTACGAGCAGTACTTC.